The 14 T cell receptor beta chains in this list originate from one sample, sequenced in a study of T-cell memory formation after mild COVID-19. Each CDR3 protein gets one entry after TCRdb re-called the 5' RACE reads with MiXCR. This sample carries roughly 400,000 distinct CDR3 sequences, around 24% of them seen once, and the ten largest clones take 7% to 9.5%. The sample consisted of PBMCs or a T cell subset sorted from them (not recorded which). The source is an adult woman who had mild COVID-19 (a few samples of this study predate the infection). Cell type and time point are not known.

The chain recombines TRBV7-9 with TRBJ2-7; 10 bases fit TRBD1. Germline CDR1 SEHNR, CDR2 FQNEAQ (reference sequence). Unmatched junction bases numbered 10, after V lost 5 bases and J lost 6 bases. The CDR3 consists of 15 residues. The CDR3 sequence is CASSPGTGVKLEQYF. The CDR3 DNA reads TGTGCCAGCAGCCCCGGGACAGGGGTAAAACTCGAGCAGTACTTC.

The chain combines TRBV11-2 with TRBJ2-2, with 9 bases that match TRBD1. The germline V gene has CDR1 SGHAT and CDR2 FQNNGV. V was pared by 4 bases and J by 6 bases, with 6 bases of the junction left unmatched. CDR3 length: 15 residues. CDR3 bases: TGTGCCAGCAGCTCAACAGGGGGCGCTTCCGGGGAGCTGTTTTTT. Translated: CASSSTGGASGELFF.

The rearrangement joins TRBV12-3 or TRBV12-4 to TRBJ2-1; TRBD2 is a possible D gene (5 bases). The CDR3 loop spans 16 amino acids. With 6 bases removed from V and 5 bases from J, the gap between germline ends came to 20 bases. The CDR3 DNA is TGTGCCAGCAGCCCCGTGGGAGTGAAATTTGACAATGAGCAGTTCTTC. Encoded protein: CASSPVGVKFDNEQFF.

The V gene is TRBV12-3 or TRBV12-4, the J gene TRBJ2-3; D might be TRBD1 or TRBD2, each matching 5 bases. The CDR3 sequence is 15 residues long. V was trimmed by 5 bases and J by 5 bases, leaving 17 bases between them. The CDR3 bases are TGTGCCAGCAGTCTACCGGGACGGGCGAGAGATACGCAGTATTTT. This sequence encodes CASSLPGRARDTQYF.

This clonotype was seen a few times. The chain links TRBV7-2 to TRBJ2-7, with 9 bases identical to TRBD1. Germline assignment: CDR1 SGHTA and CDR2 FQGNSA. The V and J ends lost 5 bases and 3 bases, in that order; junction bases with no gene match: 8. The CDR3 sequence is 15 residues long. In nucleotides, the CDR3 is TGTGCCAGCAGCCCACTCTCGACAGGGGGCTACGAGCAGTACTTC. Its translation: CASSPLSTGGYEQYF. Full variable domain (remainder filled in from reference TRBV7-2 and TRBJ2-7): GAGVSQSPSNKVTEKGKDVELRCDPISGHTALYWYRQSLGQGLEFLIYFQGNSAPDKSGLPSDRFSAERTGGSVSTLTIQRTQQEDSAVYLCASSPLSTGGYEQYFGPGTRLTVT.

The chain employs TRBV6-5 and TRBJ2-2; TRBD1 matches 7 bases. Losses at the gene ends were 4 bases for V and 0 bases for J; bases not matched to a gene: 5. The CDR3 totals 16 residues. CDR1 and CDR2 from the germline V gene are MNHEY and SVGAGI. CDR3 region: CASSSRQGANTGELFF. CDR3 DNA: TGTGCCAGCAGTTCCCGACAGGGTGCGAACACCGGGGAGCTGTTTTTT.

The rearrangement joins TRBV15 to TRBJ1-1, with no clear D. The CDR3 sequence is 16 residues long. Germline-derived CDR1 and CDR2 are LNHNV and YYDKDF (reference sequence). Trimming removed 0 bases from V and 2 bases from J, with 13 bases in between. The CDR3 bases are TGTGCCACCAGCAGAGAATCACACCCTGCAAACACTGAAGCTTTCTTT. Amino acid sequence: CATSRESHPANTEAFF. Full variable domain (rest looked up from reference TRBV15 and TRBJ1-1): DAMVIQNPRYQVTQFGKPVTLSCSQTLNHNVMYWYQQKSSQAPKLLFHYYDKDFNNEADTPDNFQSRRPNTSFCFLDIRSPGLGDTAMYLCATSRESHPANTEAFFGQGTRLTVV.

This chain connects TRBV29-1 to TRBJ2-2; a weak D match, TRBD2 (5 bases). The CDR3 sequence is 14 residues long. Looked up from germline, CDR1 is SQVTM and CDR2 is ANQGSEA. V was shortened by 0 bases and J by 5 bases, with 10 bases between the two germline ends. The chain's CDR3 is CSVEEPGKTGELFF. The CDR3 DNA sequence: TGCAGCGTTGAAGAGCCGGGAAAAACCGGGGAGCTGTTTTTT.

V usage is TRBV20-1 and J usage is TRBJ2-1; D not resolved. The V end lost 3 bases, the J end lost 0 bases, and 12 bases lay between the germline ends. The length of the CDR3 is 15 residues. Germline loops: CDR1 DFQATT, CDR2 SNEGSKA (reference sequence). CDR3 sequence reads: CSARYSPSSYNEQFF. The CDR3 DNA reads as TGCAGTGCTAGGTATAGCCCGAGCTCCTACAATGAGCAGTTCTTC.

The V gene is TRBV5-5, the J gene TRBJ2-3, with a tentative D call TRBD2 (6 bases). The germline V gene encodes CDR1 SGHKS and CDR2 YYEKEE (reference sequence). CDR3 length: 16 residues. V lost 4 bases and J 7 bases, leaving 22 bases between the germline ends. The CDR3 sequence is CASSPSVLGFGYTQYF. The CDR3 DNA is TGTGCCAGCAGCCCTAGCGTCCTAGGCTTCGGGTATACGCAGTATTTT.

The genes are TRBV11-2 and TRBJ2-1; possibly TRBD2 for D (7 bases). V dropped 9 bases and J dropped 5 bases, with 20 bases sitting between them. CDR3 size: 15 residues. Germline lookup yields CDR1 SGHAT and CDR2 FQNNGV. The CDR3 sequence: CASDAGAPLDNEQFF. The CDR3 DNA follows: TGTGCCAGTGACGCGGGGGCCCCACTTGACAATGAGCAGTTCTTC.

The chain links TRBV4-1 to TRBJ1-2; TRBD1 aligns across 9 bases. V lost 1 base, J lost 4 bases, and 7 bases stayed unmatched. The CDR3 is made up of 16 amino acids. Germline CDR1 and CDR2: MGHRA and YSYEKL. The CDR3 loop reads CASSQAGTGNSYGYTF. DNA for the CDR3: TGCGCCAGCAGCCAAGCCGGGACAGGGAATAGCTATGGCTACACCTTC.

The chain's CDR3 is CASSLGGPGRPGEDTQYF. The CDR3 DNA reads as TGTGCCAGCAGCTTGGGGGGACCGGGCCGACCGGGGGAGGATACGCAGTATTTT. V gene TRBV7-9 combines with J gene TRBJ2-3, with D maybe TRBD2 (6 bases). V was shortened by 3 bases and J by 6 bases, with 25 bases between the two germline ends. The CDR3 loop spans 18 amino acids. Germline V lookup: CDR1 SEHNR, CDR2 FQNEAQ (reference sequence).

The V gene is TRBV5-6, the J gene TRBJ2-2; D possibly matches TRBD1 or TRBD2 (5 bases each). The CDR3 is 17 residues long. Looked up from germline, CDR1 is SGHDT and CDR2 is YYEEEE. Trimming stripped 5 bases from V and 5 bases from J, with 22 bases between. Here the CDR3 reads CASRSQGQGRRTGELFF. The CDR3 DNA sequence: TGTGCCAGCAGGTCCCAGGGTCAGGGACGAAGGACCGGGGAGCTGTTTTTT.